The sequence of this T cell receptor beta chain was determined in a study of blood T cell repertoires in COVID-19 (dated by TCRdb to 2019 to 2021). Background on the whole study: Collaborator samples came from the United States, Italy and Spain and covered acute and convalescent phases of COVID-19. The material from the prospective study consisted of cDNA or gDNA derived from T cells, B-cell-depleted T cells, or PBMCs. The dataset comprised deeply sampled blood TCRbeta repertoires from subjects exposed to, actively infected with, or recovered from COVID-19. A freely available public database, intended as a resource for researchers studying the immune response to SARS-CoV-2, is where the repertoires were released. The samples were drawn from the first 160 participants of the ongoing ImmuneRACE study and from 950 to 1,500 subjects provided by 6 global collaborators. A de-identified subject ID, COVID-19 status, age in years and sex were almost always included in the sample metadata. Where available, HLA class I and class II types were taken from metadata supplied by the sample provider and were not determined by assay-based typing.

Spanning cysteine to phenylalanine, the CDR3 consists of 15 amino acids. The read is trimmed to its CDR3 DNA, 45 bases read in frame from base 1. V is pruned by 3 bases and J by 3 bases, leaving 2 bases of the junction without a gene match. Based on the germline V gene, the CDR1 and CDR2 sequences are LGHNA and YSLEER. TCRbeta CDR3 regions were amplified from genomic DNA by means of the immunoSEQ Assay, a bias-controlled multiplex PCR. Per the authors' processing: Nucleated cell counts per sample were estimated from amplification of reference gene primers within the assay. Sequence reads were collapsed and filtered to measure the absolute abundance of every unique TCRbeta CDR3 rearrangement. For each sample, productive Simpson clonality was calculated as the square root of Simpson's diversity index across productive rearrangements. In its TCRdb copy, this immuneACCESS table keeps in-frame sequences only and misses some clones. Where compared with another copy, unresolved V genes explain less than half of these, and the others have no known cause. D and trimming come from the DNA, and the V and J calls and clone size come from that table. The sample data list about 220,000 clones, and about four fifths of these were observed just once. Of the sample, about 1.3% falls within the top ten clones.

On this clone: The specificity of this receptor is unknown. No clone much larger than this one lies a single base away; base qualities are absent.

Participants in the prospective study were aged roughly 18 to 100 years, lived in approximately 26 United States geographic areas, and enrolled through a virtual design. Cohort assignment in the prospective study relied on participant-reported clinical history from a screening survey and a study questionnaire. In the prospective study, whole blood, serum and a nasopharyngeal or oropharyngeal swab were collected from each participant by mobile phlebotomists. Prospective study participants could optionally give additional blood draws and questionnaires over an approximately two-month period. Before DNA extraction, blood samples from the prospective study were shipped at room temperature or frozen. Study-wide findings and limitations: The quantity of clinical and demographic metadata differed by source and by participant and was supplied without curation.

This clonotype was obtained from a woman between 40 and 55 years old with acute COVID-19. The chain is assembled from TRBV4-3 and TRBJ2-6; 7 nucleotides in the junction match TRBD2. The sequencing sample was made of PBMCs or T cells enriched from blood (not recorded which). The CDR3 reads as follows: CASSHAGDGANVLTF. The DNA sequence reads TGCGCCAGCAGCCACGCGGGGGATGGGGCCAACGTCCTGACTTTC.